These 9 T cell receptor beta chains were sequenced from one sample in a study of molecular identifiers for immune sequencing clone quantification. MiXCR, run by TCRdb on the PCR reads, gives a single entry per CDR3 protein. The table records hundreds of thousands of distinct CDR3 sequences, roughly a quarter of them present only once. The sequencing input was naive CD8+ T cells from blood, with Jurkat cell RNA spiked in. Subset noted: FACS-sorted CD8+CD4-CCR7+CD45RA+ naive T cells. All receptors come from a human donor in good health. Some libraries in this study had Jurkat cell RNA spiked in.

Ten or more counts support this clonotype. V is TRBV15 and J is TRBJ1-1; no clear D. Trimming removed 2 bases from V and 6 bases from J, with 10 bases in between. The germline gives CDR1 LNHNV, CDR2 YYDKDF (reference sequence). The length of the CDR3 is 13 residues. CDR3 sequence (DNA): TGTGCCACCAGCAGACTCCCTAGTGCTGAAGCTTTCTTT. Translating gives CATSRLPSAEAFF.

In regard to this clonotype: This clone may be a read error of a much larger clone one base away. The conserved closing phenylalanine or tryptophan is absent in this CDR3, likely reflecting a read error. This chain joins TRBV7-2 and TRBJ2-7; 9 positions match TRBD1. V lost 3 bases and J lost 3; bases outside the gene matches: 3. This CDR3 has 14 amino acids. CDR1 is SGHTA, CDR2 FQGNSA, per germline. In DNA form, the CDR3 reads TGTGCCAGCAGCTTCGGGACAGGGATCTACGAGCAGTACCTC. It translates to CASSFGTGIYEQYL.

This clonotype has a handful of counts. The rearrangement joins TRBV6-2 or TRBV6-3 to TRBJ2-2, with 8 bases that match TRBD1. The CDR3 is 16 amino acids. Germline V gives CDR1 MNHEY, CDR2 SVGEGT. Trimming cost V 5 bases and J 2 bases; bases outside gene matches: 7. This CDR3 is CASSLPGQDNTGELFF. CDR3 in DNA: TGTGCCAGCAGTCTACCGGGACAGGATAACACCGGGGAGCTGTTTTTT.

This clonotype appeared a few times. V usage is TRBV27 and J usage is TRBJ2-3; perhaps TRBD1 as D (6 bases). The CDR3 length is 15 residues. Trimming took off 5 bases at V and 0 bases at J, with 12 bases between the two ends. The germline V gene has CDR1 MNHEY and CDR2 SMNVEV (reference sequence). CDR3 residues: CASSASTGSTDTQYF. In nucleotides, the CDR3 is TGTGCCAGCAGTGCTTCGACAGGAAGCACAGATACGCAGTATTTT.

The chain has TRBV27 and TRBJ2-7, with 13 positions matching TRBD2. Trimming cost V 5 bases and J 9 bases; bases outside gene matches: 7. Germline V gives CDR1 MNHEY, CDR2 SMNVEV (reference sequence). The CDR3 extends over 14 amino acids. CDR3 nucleotide sequence: TGTGCCAGCAGTCATGGACTAGCGGGAGACGGGCAGTACTTC. Protein product: CASSHGLAGDGQYF.

About this clonotype: A much bigger clone sits one base away, suggesting this may be a read error. The V call is TRBV7-6, the J call TRBJ2-5, with 7 bases matching TRBD2. The CDR3 is 17 residues long. Germline V gives CDR1 SGHVS, CDR2 FNYEAQ. In DNA form, the CDR3 reads TGTGCCAGCGGCTTAGAAGGGAGGGGTTCGTACCAAGAGACCCAGTACTTC. Its translation is CASGLEGRGSYQETQYF.

This clonotype has just a few counts. V usage is TRBV6-2 or TRBV6-3 and J usage is TRBJ1-2, with D perhaps TRBD1 (6 bases). This CDR3 region has 15 residues. Trimming took off 2 bases at V and 8 bases at J, with 18 bases between the two ends. Germline lookup yields CDR1 MNHEY and CDR2 SVGEGT. CDR3 bases: TGTGCCAGCAGTTACGGGGCAGGGGCCGCCCCAGGCTACACCTTC. This translates into CASSYGAGAAPGYTF.

For this clonotype: A clone one base away is much larger, so this may be a read error. This rearrangement joins TRBV20-1 to TRBJ2-7, with D possibly being TRBD2 (7 bases). CDR3 size: 19 residues. From germline, CDR1 is DFQATT and CDR2 SNEGSKA (reference sequence). Trimming took 2 bases from V and 2 from J, leaving 28 bases between them. CDR3 sequence: CSARTWAGVVAGATYEQYF. Here the CDR3 DNA reads TGCAGTGCTAGAACTTGGGCAGGGGTTGTTGCGGGGGCAACCTACGAGCAGTACTTC.

This clonotype was counted many times. The J gene is TRBJ1-2, the V gene TRBV14; D not resolved. Trimming removed 2 bases from V and 7 bases from J, with 11 bases in between. The V gene's germline CDR1 is SGHDN and CDR2 FVKESK. The CDR3 extends over 13 amino acids. Here the CDR3 reads CASSQTEDVGYTF. The CDR3 coding sequence is TGTGCCAGCAGCCAAACGGAGGACGTTGGCTACACCTTC.